Following are 2 T cell receptor beta chains from one sample sequenced in a study of CD8 T cells in ankylosing spondylitis. TCRdb passed the 5' RACE reads through MiXCR, listing each CDR3 protein once. The profile covers under 450,000 distinct CDR3 sequences, with roughly 22% appearing a single time and 10% to 15% taken by the ten largest. Specimen: blood, either unsorted or a sorted T cell fraction (not recorded which). Receptor source: a male donor with ankylosing spondylitis or in good health (not recorded which).

This chain joins TRBV6-1 and TRBJ2-7; D is unresolved. Germline CDR1 is MNHNS and CDR2 is SASEGT. Trimming shortened V by 2 bases and J by 2 bases, and 10 bases separated the two germline ends. This CDR3 has 14 amino acids. The DNA of the CDR3 is TGTGCCAGCAGTGAAAGGGATATGACCTACGAGCAGTACTTC. Translating gives CASSERDMTYEQYF.

This clonotype has a single count. This chain joins TRBV7-9 and TRBJ2-7, with a tentative D call TRBD1 (6 bases). V gave up 3 bases and J gave up 12 bases, with 18 bases separating them. The germline gives CDR1 SEHNR, CDR2 FQNEAQ (reference sequence). The CDR3 consists of 13 residues. The DNA of the CDR3 is TGTGCCAGCAGCTTCGGTTCTGGAGGACAGTCGTACTTC. Protein product: CASSFGSGGQSYF.